This TCR beta chain derives from a study of blood T cell repertoires in COVID-19 (dated by TCRdb to about 2020). With respect to the entire study: Collaborator samples came from the United States, Italy and Spain and covered acute and convalescent phases of COVID-19. The prospective study material was composed of cDNA or gDNA derived from T cells, B-cell-depleted T cells, or PBMCs. Subjects who had been exposed to COVID-19, were actively infected with it, or had recovered from it provided the deeply sampled blood TCRbeta repertoires that made up the dataset. The repertoires were released in a freely available public database intended as a resource for research on the immune response to SARS-CoV-2. The samples were drawn from two sources: the first 160 participants of the ongoing ImmuneRACE study, and 950 to 1,500 subjects contributed by 6 global collaborators. The sample metadata nearly always contained a de-identified subject ID, COVID-19 status, age in years and sex. Where available, HLA class I and class II types were obtained from metadata supplied by the sample provider rather than from assay-based typing.

TCRbeta CDR3 regions were amplified from genomic DNA by means of the immunoSEQ Assay, a bias-controlled multiplex PCR. Per the source publication's procedure: Nucleated cell counts per sample were estimated from amplification of reference gene primers within the assay. To quantify the absolute abundance of each unique TCRbeta CDR3 rearrangement, sequence reads were collapsed and filtered. For each sample, productive Simpson clonality was calculated by taking the square root of Simpson's diversity index across productive rearrangements. This immuneACCESS table, as held by TCRdb, lists in-frame sequences with V and J called but not all clones. Of the missing ones, under half trace to an unresolved V gene in checked studies; the others have no known cause. That table furnishes V, J and clone size, whereas the DNA furnished D and trimming. In all, the sample holds fewer than 300,000 clones, and approximately 92% of those were seen once. 1.1% of the sample rests with the top ten.

General findings and caveats noted by the study authors: The quantity of clinical and demographic metadata differed by source and by participant and was supplied without curation.

Concerning this clone itself: Its antigen target is currently unknown. Base qualities are not provided; no much larger clone lies one nucleotide away.

Participants in the prospective study were aged roughly 18 to 90 years, lived in about two dozen United States geographic areas, and enrolled through a virtual design. To assign participants to cohorts, the prospective study relied on clinical history that participants themselves reported in a screening survey and a study questionnaire. Recovered participants in ImmuneRACE Cohort 3 were defined by two consecutive negative NP/OP PCR tests, clearance by a healthcare professional, or resolution of symptoms. Mobile phlebotomists in the prospective study collected whole blood, serum and a nasopharyngeal or oropharyngeal swab from every participant. Additional blood draws and questionnaires over a roughly two-month period could optionally be provided by prospective study participants. Before DNA extraction, blood samples from the prospective study were shipped at room temperature or frozen. Including the terminal cysteine and phenylalanine, the CDR3 comprises 18 residues. Only the CDR3 part of the read is kept: 54 bases, read in frame from the first base. From V the trimming removes 6 bases and from J it removes 7 bases, while the gene matches leave 13 bases of the junction unaccounted for. CDR1 and CDR2 are read off the germline V gene as KGHSH and LQKENI.

This chain joins TRBV18 to TRBJ1-6, with 12 middle bases fitting TRBD1. The sequence came from a young woman who had recovered from COVID-19. Material for sequencing was PBMCs or T cells enriched from blood (not recorded which). The encoded CDR3 is CASSPGTGGLLGNSPLHF. Here is the DNA: TGTGCCAGCTCCCCCGGGACAGGGGGCCTGTTGGGGAATTCACCCCTCCACTTT.